The 15 T cell receptor beta chains given below trace back to one sample, sequenced in a study of T cell changes during pregnancy in multiple sclerosis. Measured with immunoSEQ multiplex PCR; TCRdb has only the in-frame clones, and not every one. The data hold fewer than 95,000 clones, with around 93% observed a single time. The sequencing used peripheral blood, collected in the third trimester of pregnancy. These receptors originate from a female donor with multiple sclerosis, enrolled in a pregnancy study.

The CDR3 DNA is TGTGCCAGCAGCTCCAGATTGACAGACAACCAAGAGACCCAGTACTTC. Protein: CASSSRLTDNQETQYF. V gene TRBV7-8 combines with J gene TRBJ2-5; D perhaps matches TRBD1 (5 bases). CDR3 length equals 16 residues. Deletions cut 4 bases from V and 0 bases from J, with 15 bases between. Per the germline V gene, CDR1 is SGHVS and CDR2 is FQNEAQ.

This chain connects TRBV9 to TRBJ2-7; TRBD1 is a possible D gene (5 bases). Per the germline V gene, CDR1 is SGDLS and CDR2 is YYNGEE. This CDR3 comprises 16 residues. The V end was cut by 0 bases, the J end by 0 bases, with 13 bases between. This chain's CDR3 is CASSVGQGVSSYEQYF. The CDR3 nucleotides read TGTGCCAGCAGCGTAGGGCAAGGGGTTAGCTCCTACGAGCAGTACTTC.

The chain employs TRBV5-1 and TRBJ2-3; D ambiguous. CDR3 length: 18 residues. Germline lookup yields CDR1 SGHRS and CDR2 YFSETQ. Trimming took 1 base from V and 2 from J, leaving 20 bases between them. CDR3 bases: TGCGCCAGCAGCTTGACCCCTATGAACCCGGTGAACACAGATACGCAGTATTTT. This encodes CASSLTPMNPVNTDTQYF.

CDR3 region: CSASRDYEQYF. The CDR3 DNA reads TGCAGTGCTAGCAGGGACTACGAGCAGTACTTC. The rearrangement joins TRBV20-1 to TRBJ2-7; D is possibly TRBD1 (5 bases). The CDR3 is 11 amino acids. Germline CDR1 is DFQATT and CDR2 is SNEGSKA (reference sequence). V gave up 3 bases and J gave up 3 bases, with 6 bases separating them.

The rearrangement uses TRBV28 and TRBJ2-7, with TRBD2 matching over 11 bases. CDR1 and CDR2 (germline): MDHEN, SYDVKM. The junction had 14 bases not matched to a gene; V was cut back by 6 bases and J by 4 bases. The CDR3 consists of 17 residues. The CDR3 reads CASRQIAGGPMAYEQYF. The CDR3 bases are TGTGCCAGCAGGCAAATAGCGGGAGGGCCAATGGCGTACGAGCAGTACTTC.

This clone was recorded once. The CDR3 nucleotides are TGCGCCAGCAGCTTGACAGGGATTAATACTGAAGCTTTCTTT. Translation gives CASSLTGINTEAFF. The chain has TRBV5-1 and TRBJ1-1, with D possibly matching TRBD1 (6 bases). CDR1 is SGHRS and CDR2 is YFSETQ in the germline V gene. V lost 1 base to trimming and J lost 5 bases, with 12 bases between them. CDR3 length: 14 residues.

The chain carries TRBV9 and TRBJ1-1; 10 bases are a match to TRBD1. This CDR3 has 16 amino acids. From germline, CDR1 is SGDLS and CDR2 YYNGEE. V gave up 4 bases and J gave up 0 bases; unmatched junction bases: 6. This chain's CDR3 is CASSPRTGGMNTEAFF. Here the CDR3 DNA reads TGTGCCAGCAGCCCCCGGACAGGGGGTATGAACACTGAAGCTTTCTTT. Looking up the rest from reference TRBV9 and TRBJ1-1 gives the full variable domain: DSGVTQTPKHLITATGQRVTLRCSPRSGDLSVYWYQQSLDQGLQFLIQYYNGEERAKGNILERFSAQQFPDLHSELNLSSLELGDSALYFCASSPRTGGMNTEAFFGQGTRLTVV.

The chain has TRBV5-1 and TRBJ2-2; D may be TRBD2 (5 bases). This CDR3 spans 15 amino acids. Trimming removed 4 bases at V and 0 bases at J, with 10 bases between. CDR1 and CDR2 (germline): SGHRS, YFSETQ. This CDR3 is CASSPGLSNTGELFF. The CDR3 DNA is TGCGCCAGCAGCCCAGGACTGTCGAACACCGGGGAGCTGTTTTTT.

The J gene is TRBJ1-2, the V gene TRBV4-1, with D maybe TRBD1 (5 bases). The V end lost 6 bases, the J end lost 5 bases, and 19 bases lay between the germline ends. CDR1 and CDR2 from the germline V gene are MGHRA and YSYEKL. The CDR3 consists of 15 residues. The CDR3 nucleotides are TGCGCCAGCAGTCGTAGTGGGACTCAAACATATGGCTACACCTTC. Its translation: CASSRSGTQTYGYTF.

This chain connects TRBV28 to TRBJ2-5, with a tentative D call TRBD2 (5 bases). V lost 5 bases, J lost 1 base, and 11 bases lay in between. CDR1 is MDHEN and CDR2 is SYDVKM in the germline V gene. The CDR3 has 14 amino acids. In nucleotides, the CDR3 is TGTGCCAGCAGTCCACGACTAACCCAAGAGACCCAGTACTTC. This codes for CASSPRLTQETQYF.

This chain connects TRBV5-4 to TRBJ1-1; no clear D gene. This CDR3 has 13 residues. CDR1 SGHNT and CDR2 YYREEE come from the germline V gene (reference sequence). Trimming left V 5 bases short and J 0 bases short, with 8 bases between. CDR3 loop: CASRWALNTEAFF. The CDR3 nucleotides are TGTGCCAGCAGGTGGGCCTTGAACACTGAAGCTTTCTTT.

This rearrangement joins TRBV5-6 to TRBJ2-3; 7 bases are shared with TRBD2. In germline, CDR1 is SGHDT, CDR2 YYEEEE. The CDR3 is 16 amino acids. With 3 bases clipped from V and 4 bases from J, the junction kept 11 bases outside the gene matches. In DNA form, the CDR3 reads TGTGCCAGCAGCTCCCTAGGGCCGGGAGGTTCAGATACGCAGTATTTT. Residues: CASSSLGPGGSDTQYF.

This clone has just one count. The chain links TRBV5-4 to TRBJ2-7; 11 bases line up with TRBD2. Germline CDR1 is SGHNT and CDR2 is YYREEE (reference sequence). V lost 3 bases, J lost 4 bases, and 6 bases stayed unmatched. The CDR3 loop spans 15 amino acids. As DNA, the CDR3 is TGTGCCAGCAGCTCGTTGACTAGCGGGATTTACGAGCAGTACTTC. It translates to CASSSLTSGIYEQYF.

This clone occurred a few times. This rearrangement joins TRBV6-4 to TRBJ1-1, with D perhaps TRBD1 (6 bases). The germline V and J ends were trimmed by 6 bases and 1 base, with 12 bases remaining between them. CDR1 and CDR2 from the germline V gene are MRHNA and SNTAGT. The CDR3 loop spans 14 amino acids. The CDR3 nucleotides read TGTGCCAGCAGATCCACAGGGTCGAACACTGAAGCTTTCTTT. This translates into CASRSTGSNTEAFF.

The rearrangement uses TRBV5-4 and TRBJ2-5; D might be TRBD1 (5 bases). Trimming shortened V by 2 bases and J by 2 bases, and 7 bases separated the two germline ends. This CDR3 comprises 13 residues. The germline CDR1 and CDR2 sequences are SGHNT and YYREEE (reference sequence). This CDR3 reads CASSFRAQETQYF. CDR3 nucleotides: TGTGCCAGCAGCTTCAGGGCTCAAGAGACCCAGTACTTC. Filled out from reference TRBV5-4 and TRBJ2-5, the complete variable domain reads ETGVTQSPTHLIKTRGQQVTLRCSSQSGHNTVSWYQQALGQGPQFIFQYYREEENGRGNFPPRFSGLQFPNYSSELNVNALELDDSALYLCASSFRAQETQYFGPGTRLLVL.